Detailed here is one T cell receptor (beta chain). Its antigen is not identified. The CDR3 runs to 15 residues. Germline CDR1 MGHRA, CDR2 YSYEKL. Trimming pared 4 bases from V and 6 bases from J, leaving 13 bases between. Using viral peptide pools, the ViraFEST assay grew out antigen-specific CD4+ T cells prior to sequencing. Isolation of CD4+ T cells took place after more than 9 days of culture. All participants had two doses of either the BNT162b2 or mRNA-1273 vaccine. The vaccine recipients had no prior SARS-CoV-2 infection, with negative nucleocapsid antibodies. TCRdb's copy holds only in-frame clones and misses some; the assay was immunoSEQ multiplex PCR. Here the sample spans roughly 24,000 clones, 80% to 90% being singletons. The record originates from a study of vaccination effects on CD4 cells after COVID-19.

This receptor was identified in a human donor who received a COVID-19 vaccine. Some clones in this sample may be carry-over from other donors' samples. The chain carries TRBV4-1 and TRBJ1-6; tentative D call: TRBD1 (5 bases). Material: CD4+ T cells from PBMCs cultured with SARS-CoV-2 spike peptides, obtained after COVID-19 vaccination. CDR3 coding DNA: TGCGCCAGCAGCCCGCGACAGATTGTTAATTCACCCCTCCACTTT. This translates into CASSPRQIVNSPLHF.